The sequence of this T cell receptor (beta chain) was determined in a study of sequential checkpoint blockade in melanoma (dated by TCRdb to the late 2010s). Regarding the study in general: Using 1:1 randomization, the trial assigned patients either to first-line nivolumab followed by ipilimumab (arm A) or to ipilimumab followed by nivolumab (arm B). Maintenance nivolumab came after both trial sequences.

As to this clone: No cognate antigen has been identified for it. Base qualities are missing; no much larger clone stands one base away.

General findings and caveats noted by the study authors: Validation of the response-prediction model combining TCR metrics and mutation burden is needed in larger, independent patient cohorts.

Reading the label with the study, this specimen's treatment or condition is: randomized to nivolumab then ipilimumab (arm A) or the reverse (arm B). None of the trial patients had been given prior DNA-damaging chemotherapy. A FACS Aria II flow cytometer was used to sort live CD3+CD8+ cells that were negative for CD19 and CD56 from thawed PBMCs. CheckMate 064, a randomized, open-label phase II trial of sequential checkpoint blockade, was the source of the samples, all of which came from patients with melanoma. Peripheral blood mononuclear cells were obtained through leukapheresis, purified using Ficoll-Paque, and frozen in human serum containing roughly 10% DMSO. Immediately after sorting, the purity of the sorted blood CD3+CD8+ cells was confirmed to be >98%, and DNA was then extracted. The CDR3 starts with the cysteine, ends with the phenylalanine, and has 15 residues. The read is trimmed to its CDR3 DNA, 45 bases read in frame from base 1. Trimming removed 0 bases from V and 5 bases from J; the gene matches leave 5 bases unexplained. The germline V gene specifies SNHLY as CDR1 and FYNNEI as CDR2.

TCRbeta CDR3 regions were immunosequenced from genomic DNA with the immunoSEQ Assay. Prior to high-throughput sequencing, genomic DNA was amplified by bias-controlled multiplex PCR. Processing in the source paper ran as follows. To quantify the absolute abundance of each unique TCRbeta CDR3 region, the sequences were collapsed and filtered. Clonality was defined as 1 minus Pielou's evenness and was calculated using productive rearrangements only. A previously published method was used to identify clones whose frequencies were significantly greater in on-treatment samples than in baseline samples. TCRdb holds this immuneACCESS table with in-frame rearrangements only. Some clones are missing; in checked studies, unresolved V genes explain under half, and the rest has no known cause. The DNA gave D and trimming, while V, J and clone size come from that table. This sample comprises under 25,000 clones, around 78% of them detected only once. Of the sample, roughly 22% falls within the top ten clones.

The V and J genes are TRBV2 and TRBJ2-3, and 7 junction bases match TRBD2. The material sequenced was CD8+ T cells sorted from blood (inferred from file names), taken from a patient given nivolumab and ipilimumab in sequence. The clonotype comes from a human donor with melanoma. The CDR3 has the sequence CASSEAGGGIDTQYF. The DNA is TGTGCCAGCAGTGAAGCCGGGGGAGGGATAGATACGCAGTATTTT.